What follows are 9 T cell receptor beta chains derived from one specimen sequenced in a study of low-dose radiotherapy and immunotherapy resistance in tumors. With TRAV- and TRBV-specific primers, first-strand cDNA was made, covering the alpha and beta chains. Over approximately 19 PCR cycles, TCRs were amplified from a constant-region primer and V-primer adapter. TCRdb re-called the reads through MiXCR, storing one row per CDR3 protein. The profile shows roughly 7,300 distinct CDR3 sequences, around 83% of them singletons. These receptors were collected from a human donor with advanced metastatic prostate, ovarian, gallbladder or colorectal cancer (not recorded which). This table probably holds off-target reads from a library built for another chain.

The CDR3 DNA follows: TGCAGTGCCCGGCCCAGGACTGGAGGCTACACCTTC. Protein: CSARPRTGGYTF. The rearrangement uses TRBV20-1 and TRBJ1-2, with D unclear. V dropped 6 bases and J dropped 8 bases, with 16 bases sitting between them. The CDR3 spans 12 residues. Germline lookup yields CDR1 DFQATT and CDR2 SNEGSKA (reference sequence).

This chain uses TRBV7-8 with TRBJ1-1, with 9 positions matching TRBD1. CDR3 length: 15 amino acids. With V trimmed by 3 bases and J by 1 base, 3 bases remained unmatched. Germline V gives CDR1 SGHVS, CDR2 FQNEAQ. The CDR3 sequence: CASSFGTGRNTEAFF. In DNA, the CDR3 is TGTGCCAGCAGCTTCGGGACAGGGAGGAACACTGAAGCTTTCTTT. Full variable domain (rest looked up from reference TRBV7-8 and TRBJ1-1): GAGVSQSPRYKVAKRGQDVALRCDPISGHVSLFWYQQALGQGPEFLTYFQNEAQLDKSGLPSDRFFAERPEGSVSTLKIQRTQQEDSAVYLCASSFGTGRNTEAFFGQGTRLTVV.

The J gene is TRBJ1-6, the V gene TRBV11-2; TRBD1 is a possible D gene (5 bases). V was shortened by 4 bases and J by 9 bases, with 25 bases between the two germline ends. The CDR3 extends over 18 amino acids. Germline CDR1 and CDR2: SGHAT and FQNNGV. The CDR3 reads CASSSQTGARIGGSPLHF. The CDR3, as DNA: TGTGCCAGCAGCTCACAAACCGGGGCACGGATCGGGGGTTCACCCCTCCACTTT.

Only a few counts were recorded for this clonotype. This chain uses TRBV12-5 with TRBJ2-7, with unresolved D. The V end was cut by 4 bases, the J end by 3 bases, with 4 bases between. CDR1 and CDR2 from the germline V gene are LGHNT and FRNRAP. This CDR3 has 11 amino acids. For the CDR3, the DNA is TGTGCTAGTGGTTGGGGCTACGAGCAGTACTTC. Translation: CASGWGYEQYF.

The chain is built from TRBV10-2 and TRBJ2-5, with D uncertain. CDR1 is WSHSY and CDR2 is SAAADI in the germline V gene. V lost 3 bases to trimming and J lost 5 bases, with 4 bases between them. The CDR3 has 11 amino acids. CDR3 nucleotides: TGCGCCAGCAGTGATTACGAGACCCAGTACTTC. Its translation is CASSDYETQYF.

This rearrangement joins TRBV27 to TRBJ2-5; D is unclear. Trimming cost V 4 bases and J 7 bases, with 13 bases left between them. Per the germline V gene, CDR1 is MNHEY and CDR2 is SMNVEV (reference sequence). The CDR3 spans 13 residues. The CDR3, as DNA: TGTGCCAGCAGTTCTGGCAGCATGATGACCCAGTACTTC. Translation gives CASSSGSMMTQYF.

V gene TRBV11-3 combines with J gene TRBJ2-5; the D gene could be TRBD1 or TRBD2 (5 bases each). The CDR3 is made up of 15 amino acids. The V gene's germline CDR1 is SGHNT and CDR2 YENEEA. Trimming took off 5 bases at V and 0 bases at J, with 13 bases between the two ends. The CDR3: CASSQGGGYQETQYF. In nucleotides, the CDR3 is TGTGCCAGCAGCCAGGGTGGCGGGTACCAAGAGACCCAGTACTTC.

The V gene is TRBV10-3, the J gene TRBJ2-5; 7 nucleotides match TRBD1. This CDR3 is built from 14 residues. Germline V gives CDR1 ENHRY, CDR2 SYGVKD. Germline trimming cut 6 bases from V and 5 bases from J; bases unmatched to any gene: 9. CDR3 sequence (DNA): TGTGCCATCAGGAAGACAGGGAATACGGAGACCCAGTACTTC. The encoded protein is CAIRKTGNTETQYF.

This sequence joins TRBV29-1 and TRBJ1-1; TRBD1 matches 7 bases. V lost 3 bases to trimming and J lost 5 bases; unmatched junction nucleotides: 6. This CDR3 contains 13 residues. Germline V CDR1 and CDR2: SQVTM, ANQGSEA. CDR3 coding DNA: TGCAGCGTTGAGGGGGACAGTGGAACTGAAGCTTTCTTT. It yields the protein CSVEGDSGTEAFF.